This T cell receptor beta chain was sequenced for a study of response to subunit inactivated influenza vaccine. Findings and limits, study-wide: Authors proposed each seasonal influenza vaccination draws in few new T cells.

This CDR3 spans 13 amino acids. With 4 bases removed from V and 8 bases from J, the gap between germline ends came to 11 bases. CDR1 is SNHLY, CDR2 FYNNEI, per germline. TCRdb independently ran MiXCR on the RT-PCR reads; one entry per CDR3 protein. In the table there are hundreds of thousands of distinct CDR3 sequences, about 15% of which are singletons. Concerning this clonotype itself: Its antigen is unidentified.

This chain connects TRBV2 to TRBJ1-4; D not resolved. The origin of this receptor is a man aged 50 or older who received an inactivated influenza vaccine. The material was PBMCs from blood, obtained 12 days after vaccination. For the CDR3, the DNA is TGTGCCAGCAGTGGATTGGTGAGCGAAAAACTGTTTTTT. Translating it yields CASSGLVSEKLFF.